Listed here is a single T cell receptor beta chain. Its specificity is not known. This record comes from a study of cytomegalovirus exposure and HLA in healthy donors. Study background: HLA-typed donors were the source of about 85 million unique TCRs, which an early data release held. Ancestry clustering placed 81% of several hundred genotyped donors in the Caucasian-associated cluster.

Trimming cost V 0 bases and J 5 bases; bases outside gene matches: 5. Germline CDR1 reads SGHDT; CDR2 reads YYEEEE. CDR3 length equals 15 residues. Study-wide findings and caveats: In a later analysis, TCR beta V- and J-gene trimming was associated with a missense DCLRE1C variant.

The PCR was carried out with 60 Vbeta primers and 13 Jbeta primers. The data were produced by immunoSEQ multiplex PCR, yet TCRdb's version contains in-frame clones alone and is incomplete. Of under 150,000 clones listed, roughly three quarters were seen once; the top ten hold 6.5% to 8.5%. Material for sequencing was PBMCs. The source is a woman in her forties in good health and CMV-seropositive. The V and J genes are TRBV5-6 and TRBJ2-5, with 9 bases fitting TRBD2. The CDR3 reads CASSLVAGGQETQYF. CDR3 in DNA: TGTGCCAGCAGCTTGGTTGCGGGGGGGCAGGAGACCCAGTACTTC.